Shown below are 14 T cell receptor beta chains from a single sample sequenced in a study of CD8 T cells in Susac syndrome. Random hexamers served to reverse transcribe roughly 0.5 to 1 ug RNA. TCRdb called the immunoSEQ multiplex PCR reads again in MiXCR, with one record for every CDR3 protein. The sample shows tens of thousands of distinct CDR3 sequences, just over 90% of them seen only once. Input material: CD8+ T cells from PBMCs. These receptors originate from a human donor in good health.

This chain connects TRBV29-1 to TRBJ2-1; no clear D gene. CDR1 is SQVTM and CDR2 is ANQGSEA in the germline V gene. The V end was cut by 4 bases, the J end by 6 bases, with 7 bases between. There are 11 residues in the CDR3. CDR3 DNA: TGCAGCGTTGTACGCCCCAATGAGCAGTTCTTC. Translating it yields CSVVRPNEQFF.

J is TRBJ2-7 and V is TRBV5-4, with 7 bases lining up with TRBD2. Per the germline V gene, CDR1 is SGHNT and CDR2 is YYREEE (reference sequence). The CDR3 extends over 14 amino acids. J was trimmed by 3 bases and V by 0 bases; bases with no gene match: 3. The CDR3 nucleotides read TGTGCCAGCAGCTTGGAGGGAGGGAGCTACGAGCAGTACTTC. This codes for CASSLEGGSYEQYF.

The chain links TRBV4-1 to TRBJ2-3; D unclear. The CDR3 runs 15 residues. V was shortened by 4 bases and J by 4 bases, with 15 bases between the two germline ends. Germline V lookup: CDR1 MGHRA, CDR2 YSYEKL. Written as DNA, the CDR3 is TGCGCCAGCAGCCCCTTCCAGCGATGGTCAGATACGCAGTATTTT. It codes for CASSPFQRWSDTQYF.

This clonotype turned up a few times. The chain has TRBV7-9 and TRBJ2-7; 9 nucleotides line up with TRBD1. The CDR3 spans 15 residues. With V trimmed by 1 base and J by 3 bases, 4 bases remained unmatched. The germline V gene has CDR1 SEHNR and CDR2 FQNEAQ (reference sequence). The CDR3 is CASSLVGTGYYEQYF. DNA for the CDR3: TGTGCCAGCAGCTTAGTCGGGACAGGGTACTACGAGCAGTACTTC.

The CDR3 region is CASRDSGNSYYEQYF. The CDR3 region has the DNA TGTGCCAGCAGAGACTCAGGGAATTCTTACTACGAGCAGTACTTC. V is TRBV6-5 and J is TRBJ2-7; TRBD1 is a possible D gene (5 bases). Germline V gene data show CDR1 as MNHEY and CDR2 as SVGAGI. Trimming pared 6 bases from V and 3 bases from J, leaving 18 bases between. The CDR3 loop spans 15 amino acids.

Here the CDR3 reads CASSPGQQYQETQYF. The CDR3 DNA follows: TGTGCCAGCAGTCCGGGACAGCAGTACCAAGAGACCCAGTACTTC. The chain recombines TRBV14 with TRBJ2-5, with 7 positions matching TRBD1. From germline, CDR1 is SGHDN and CDR2 FVKESK. With V trimmed by 6 bases and J by 0 bases, 7 bases remained unmatched. CDR3 length: 15 amino acids.

This clonotype came up once. The chain uses TRBV6-2 or TRBV6-3 and TRBJ2-1, with 8 bases aligning to TRBD2. The CDR3 spans 15 residues. Germline lookup yields CDR1 MNHEY and CDR2 SVGEGT. Trimming took 2 bases from V and 8 from J; bases not matched to a gene: 8. The CDR3 sequence: CASSYVRGGHYEQFF. As DNA, the CDR3 is TGTGCCAGCAGTTACGTACGGGGGGGACACTATGAGCAGTTCTTC.

This clonotype was detected a few times. V is TRBV13 and J is TRBJ2-5; possibly TRBD1 for D (6 bases). This CDR3 has 13 residues. V lost 5 bases and J lost 5, with 12 bases in between. CDR1 PRHDT and CDR2 FYEKMQ come from the germline V gene (reference sequence). In nucleotides, the CDR3 is TGTGCCAGCAGCCCGCGTCAGGGGGAGACCCAGTACTTC. Its protein is CASSPRQGETQYF.

The rearrangement links TRBV20-1 to TRBJ1-2, with 9 bases identical to TRBD1. V lost 0 bases, J lost 2 bases, and 4 bases stayed unmatched. Germline loops: CDR1 DFQATT, CDR2 SNEGSKA (reference sequence). The CDR3 contains 15 residues. DNA for the CDR3: TGCAGTGCTAGAGACCCCGGGACAGGGAACTATGGCTACACCTTC. Translated: CSARDPGTGNYGYTF.

This clonotype is a singleton in its sample. This sequence joins TRBV12-3 or TRBV12-4 and TRBJ2-2, with D maybe TRBD2 (6 bases). V was pared by 2 bases and J by 8 bases, with 6 bases between. The CDR3 consists of 12 residues. The CDR3 sequence is CASSLLAGELFF. Here the CDR3 DNA reads TGTGCCAGCAGTTTACTAGCGGGGGAGCTGTTTTTT.

The chain links TRBV4-2 to TRBJ2-7, with D possibly being TRBD1 (5 bases). There are 17 residues in the CDR3. Germline-derived CDR1 and CDR2 are LGHNA and YNFKEQ. V lost 4 bases and J lost 3, with 22 bases in between. For the CDR3, the DNA is TGTGCCAGCAGCCCAAAACTCCTCCAGGGTATGATCTACGAGCAGTACTTC. Its translation: CASSPKLLQGMIYEQYF.

The chain links TRBV13 to TRBJ2-1, with D perhaps matching TRBD1 or TRBD2 (6 bases each). The length of the CDR3 is 15 residues. Looked up from germline, CDR1 is PRHDT and CDR2 is FYEKMQ (reference sequence). Trimming cost V 3 bases and J 2 bases, with 11 bases left between them. CDR3 nucleotides: TGTGCCAGCAGCTTTGGAGGGGGGCCCTACAATGAGCAGTTCTTC. Translated, it gives CASSFGGGPYNEQFF.

The rearrangement links TRBV27 to TRBJ2-7; D call uncertain. The germline gives CDR1 MNHEY, CDR2 SMNVEV (reference sequence). Trimming cost V 5 bases and J 0 bases, with 8 bases left between them. This CDR3 has 13 residues. The CDR3, as DNA: TGTGCCAGCAGTCCGAGGTCCTCCTACGAGCAGTACTTC. Its translation is CASSPRSSYEQYF.

This chain connects TRBV5-6 to TRBJ2-5; D uncertain. The V gene's germline CDR1 is SGHDT and CDR2 YYEEEE. The CDR3 loop spans 11 amino acids. V was clipped by 1 base and J by 5 bases, with 3 bases between them. The chain's CDR3 is CASSLQETQYF. The DNA for the CDR3 is TGTGCCAGCAGCTTGCAGGAGACCCAGTACTTC.